The rows below give T cell receptor beta chains drawn from one sample of a study of blood T cell repertoires in COVID-19. Libraries were prepared by immunoSEQ multiplex PCR; TCRdb keeps only in-frame clonotypes and omits some of them. Of about 330,000 clones detected, more than 85% appear once; the ten largest clones hold roughly 20%. The material sequenced was PBMCs or T cells enriched from blood (not recorded which). These receptors all come from a woman aged 25-40 years who had recovered from COVID-19. Each CDR3 is given with its conserved first and last residue. D genes are given only for firm matches. Rows may omit the clone size; those that give it use once, few, many or a size class.

J gene: TRBJ2-7; D gene: TRBD2; V gene: TRBV11-2; clone size: -; CDR3 protein: CASSSTGTSGAQSSYEQYF; CDR3 DNA: TGTGCCAGCAGCTCCACCGGGACTAGCGGGGCCCAGAGCTCCTACGAGCAGTACTTC
J gene: TRBJ2-3; D gene: -; V gene: TRBV19; clone size: once; CDR3 protein: CASSPIDTSSTDTQYF; CDR3 DNA: TGTGCCAGTAGTCCTATTGACACATCTAGCACAGATACGCAGTATTTT
J gene: TRBJ1-2; D gene: -; V gene: TRBV2; clone size: -; CDR3 protein: CASSAGEYGYTF; CDR3 DNA: TGTGCCAGCAGTGCAGGGGAATACGGCTACACCTTC
J gene: TRBJ2-5; D gene: -; V gene: TRBV6-1; clone size: -; CDR3 protein: CASSRTRIGRETQYF; CDR3 DNA: TGTGCCAGCAGCCGCACTAGGATTGGGAGGGAGACCCAGTACTTC
J gene: TRBJ1-1; D gene: TRBD1; V gene: TRBV27; clone size: -; CDR3 protein: CASSFKWGQGAVTEAFF; CDR3 DNA: TGTGCCAGCAGTTTTAAATGGGGACAGGGGGCTGTCACTGAAGCTTTCTTT
J gene: TRBJ1-5; D gene: TRBD1; V gene: TRBV28; clone size: -; CDR3 protein: CASTTTPGQLKNQPQHF; CDR3 DNA: TGTGCCAGCACCACCACCCCGGGACAGCTAAAAAATCAGCCCCAGCATTTT
J gene: TRBJ1-4; D gene: -; V gene: TRBV4-1; clone size: -; CDR3 protein: CASSHSLYGRGGEKLFF; CDR3 DNA: TGCGCCAGCAGCCATTCCCTTTACGGGAGAGGAGGCGAAAAACTGTTTTTT
J gene: TRBJ2-3; D gene: TRBD1; V gene: TRBV28; clone size: -; CDR3 protein: CATPAGQGTNTQYF; CDR3 DNA: TGTGCCACGCCTGCAGGACAGGGGACGAATACGCAGTATTTT
J gene: TRBJ1-5; D gene: -; V gene: TRBV2; clone size: -; CDR3 protein: CASSEARDQPQHF; CDR3 DNA: TGTGCCAGCAGTGAAGCGCGCGATCAGCCCCAGCATTTT
J gene: TRBJ2-5; D gene: TRBD1; V gene: TRBV11-2; clone size: -; CDR3 protein: CASTADRGLETQYF; CDR3 DNA: TGTGCCAGCACCGCGGACAGGGGGCTGGAGACCCAGTACTTC
J gene: TRBJ1-3; D gene: -; V gene: TRBV7-8; clone size: -; CDR3 protein: CASSLAPTGSGNTIYF; CDR3 DNA: TGTGCCAGCAGCTTAGCCCCCACGGGCTCTGGAAACACCATATATTTT
J gene: TRBJ2-7; D gene: -; V gene: TRBV3-1/TRBV3-2; clone size: -; CDR3 protein: CASSQGVGGYYEQYF; CDR3 DNA: TGTGCCAGCAGCCAAGGTGTAGGGGGATACTACGAGCAGTACTTC
J gene: TRBJ2-7; D gene: TRBD1; V gene: TRBV27; clone size: once; CDR3 protein: CASSSGQGVTYEQYF; CDR3 DNA: TGTGCCAGCAGTTCAGGACAGGGGGTCACCTACGAGCAGTACTTC
J gene: TRBJ1-1; D gene: TRBD1; V gene: TRBV5-5; clone size: -; CDR3 protein: CASSWDRSNTEAFF; CDR3 DNA: TGTGCCAGCAGCTGGGACAGATCGAACACTGAAGCTTTCTTT
J gene: TRBJ1-1; D gene: -; V gene: TRBV25-1; clone size: once; CDR3 protein: CASSEGTTNTEAFF; CDR3 DNA: TGTGCCAGCAGTGAAGGGACAACGAACACTGAAGCTTTCTTT
J gene: TRBJ1-2; D gene: TRBD1; V gene: TRBV20-1; clone size: -; CDR3 protein: CSSGTAYGYTF; CDR3 DNA: TGCAGTTCCGGGACAGCCTATGGCTACACCTTC
J gene: TRBJ2-2; D gene: TRBD2; V gene: TRBV27; clone size: -; CDR3 protein: CASRTRGGQGTGELFF; CDR3 DNA: TGTGCCAGCAGAACGCGCGGGGGGCAGGGGACCGGGGAGCTGTTTTTT
J gene: TRBJ2-1; D gene: -; V gene: TRBV5-8; clone size: -; CDR3 protein: CASSAGSGPYNEQFF; CDR3 DNA: TGTGCCAGCAGCGCGGGCAGCGGGCCCTACAATGAGCAGTTCTTC
J gene: TRBJ2-1; D gene: TRBD2; V gene: TRBV5-6; clone size: once; CDR3 protein: CASRGGVRGRGNEQFF; CDR3 DNA: TGTGCCAGCAGGGGAGGGGTACGAGGGAGGGGCAATGAGCAGTTCTTC
J gene: TRBJ1-2; D gene: -; V gene: TRBV25-1; clone size: -; CDR3 protein: CASSQGPYNYGYTF; CDR3 DNA: TGTGCCAGCAGCCAGGGTCCCTACAACTATGGCTACACCTTC
J gene: TRBJ1-2; D gene: -; V gene: TRBV19; clone size: -; CDR3 protein: CASSIGGFYGYTF; CDR3 DNA: TGTGCCAGTAGTATCGGGGGATTTTATGGCTACACCTTC
J gene: TRBJ2-7; D gene: -; V gene: TRBV14; clone size: -; CDR3 protein: CASSQVSTQGEQYF; CDR3 DNA: TGTGCCAGCAGCCAAGTATCCACACAGGGCGAGCAGTACTTC
J gene: TRBJ2-1; D gene: TRBD2; V gene: TRBV9; clone size: once; CDR3 protein: CASSAGSRSYNEQFF; CDR3 DNA: TGTGCCAGCTCAGCGGGGAGTCGCTCCTACAATGAGCAGTTCTTC
J gene: TRBJ2-1; D gene: TRBD2; V gene: TRBV11-3; clone size: -; CDR3 protein: CASSFGGSGDEQFF; CDR3 DNA: TGTGCCAGCAGCTTTGGCGGGAGTGGAGATGAGCAGTTCTTC
J gene: TRBJ1-2; D gene: -; V gene: TRBV28; clone size: -; CDR3 protein: CASSPWTDNYGYTF; CDR3 DNA: TGTGCCAGCAGTCCCTGGACAGACAACTATGGCTACACCTTC
J gene: TRBJ2-1; D gene: TRBD2; V gene: TRBV10-2; clone size: -; CDR3 protein: CASLIAGLLNEQFF; CDR3 DNA: TGCGCCAGCCTTATAGCGGGTTTACTCAATGAGCAGTTCTTC
J gene: TRBJ2-7; D gene: TRBD1; V gene: TRBV29-1; clone size: -; CDR3 protein: CSVRQGDEQYF; CDR3 DNA: TGCAGCGTTAGGCAGGGGGACGAGCAGTACTTC
J gene: TRBJ1-2; D gene: -; V gene: TRBV29-1; clone size: -; CDR3 protein: CSVEENYGYTF; CDR3 DNA: TGCAGCGTTGAGGAGAACTATGGCTACACCTTC
J gene: TRBJ2-5; D gene: TRBD2; V gene: TRBV6-2/TRBV6-3; clone size: -; CDR3 protein: CASSAPLAGQETQYF; CDR3 DNA: TGTGCCAGCAGCGCTCCTCTAGCGGGTCAAGAGACCCAGTACTTC
J gene: TRBJ1-3; D gene: TRBD1; V gene: TRBV10-3; clone size: once; CDR3 protein: CAIGTGGNTIYF; CDR3 DNA: TGTGCCATCGGGACAGGTGGAAACACCATATATTTT